A selection of T cell receptor beta chains follows, all from one sample in a study of blood T cell repertoires in COVID-19. TCRdb's table, derived via immunoSEQ multiplex PCR, lists solely in-frame clones and lacks some. There are 150,000 or so clones in the sample; about four fifths occur only once, and about 1.6% lies in the top ten. The sample taken for sequencing was peripheral blood. The receptors shown here come from a human donor in a cohort sampled during active COVID-19. CDR3s include the opening cysteine and the closing phenylalanine or tryptophan. D genes are given only for firm matches. A row's size may be missing; if present it is once, few, many or a size class.

v_gene	d_gene	j_gene	abundance	CDR3nt	CDR3aa
TRBV30	NA	TRBJ2-7	NA	TGTGCCTACCGCAGGGGTGTGAGCGAGCAGTACTTC	CAYRRGVSEQYF
TRBV27	NA	TRBJ2-7	NA	TGTGCCAGCACCTCCGTGGGGAGCGGTGGTAGCGAGCAGTACTTC	CASTSVGSGGSEQYF
TRBV4-3	NA	TRBJ2-2	NA	TGCGCCAGCAGCCAATTGAGCAGCGGAGCGACCGGGGAGCTGTTTTTT	CASSQLSSGATGELFF
TRBV19	NA	TRBJ1-5	few	TGTGCCAGTAGTTACGACAGTATGGGGTATCAGCCCCAGCATTTT	CASSYDSMGYQPQHF
TRBV4-1	TRBD2	TRBJ2-7	few	TGCGCCAGCAGCCAAGCCGGACTAGTTGCCGAGCAGTACTTC	CASSQAGLVAEQYF
TRBV27	TRBD2	TRBJ2-5	NA	TGTGCCAGCAGTTCCCCCCGGACTAGCGGGAGGGAAGAGACCCAGTACTTC	CASSSPRTSGREETQYF
TRBV19	NA	TRBJ1-1	NA	TGTGCCAGCACCGGACAGCTTAACACTGAAGCTTTCTTT	CASTGQLNTEAFF
TRBV10-3	NA	TRBJ1-2	NA	TGTGCCATCAAAGGGAGTAATTATGGCTACACCTTC	CAIKGSNYGYTF
TRBV6-5	NA	TRBJ2-4	NA	TGTGCCAGCAGTTCCCGAGTAGCCAAAAACATTCAGTACTTC	CASSSRVAKNIQYF
TRBV9	TRBD1	TRBJ1-1	NA	TGTGCCAGCAGCGGACTCCAGGGGGCGAGGACTGAAGCTTTCTTT	CASSGLQGARTEAFF
TRBV20-1	NA	TRBJ2-2	NA	TGCAGTGCTAGCGAGGCCGGGGAGCTGTTTTTT	CSASEAGELFF
TRBV5-5	NA	TRBJ1-1	once	TGTGCCAGCAGCTTGTCCAGCGACACTGAAGCTTTCTTT	CASSLSSDTEAFF
TRBV7-8	TRBD1	TRBJ1-1	once	TGTGCCAGCAGGCCTGGACAGGGGGCAAACACTGAAGCTTTCTTT	CASRPGQGANTEAFF
TRBV11-2	TRBD1	TRBJ2-5	NA	TGTGCCAGCAGCAAAACAGGGGAACGAGAGACCCAGTACTTC	CASSKTGERETQYF
TRBV7-8	TRBD2	TRBJ2-1	NA	TGTGCCAGCAGCTTAGTAGCGGGAGTCAATGAGCAGTTCTTC	CASSLVAGVNEQFF
TRBV18	NA	TRBJ2-1	NA	TGTGCCAGCTCACCACCGGGGCGCTACAATGAGCAGTTCTTC	CASSPPGRYNEQFF
TRBV28	TRBD2	TRBJ2-7	NA	TGTGCCACTCGTCCGGGACTAGCGGCATACGAGCAGTACTTC	CATRPGLAAYEQYF
TRBV5-4	NA	TRBJ1-1	NA	TGTGCCAGCAGCTTAGAGACAGAAAACACTGAAGCTTTCTTT	CASSLETENTEAFF
TRBV30	NA	TRBJ1-3	NA	TGTGCCTGGAGTGTGGCAGGGAACAGGGGAAACACCATATATTTT	CAWSVAGNRGNTIYF
TRBV10-3	TRBD1	TRBJ1-2	NA	TGTGCCATCAGGGACAGGGGGAGGACTAACTATGGCTACACCTTC	CAIRDRGRTNYGYTF
TRBV5-1	NA	TRBJ2-2	NA	TGCGCCAGCACCGCTGACAGGAACACCGGGGAGCTGTTTTTT	CASTADRNTGELFF
TRBV6-7	NA	TRBJ1-5	NA	TGTGCCAGCAGTTACCCAAAGGGGGACAATGGCAATCAGCCCCAGCATTTT	CASSYPKGDNGNQPQHF
TRBV7-2	TRBD2	TRBJ2-2	NA	TGTGCCAGCAGCATGTGGACTAGCGGGAGCGGCGGGGAGCTGTTTTTT	CASSMWTSGSGGELFF
TRBV29-1	NA	TRBJ2-3	NA	TGCAGCGCCCGAGACATCAACCGAGATACGCAGTATTTT	CSARDINRDTQYF
TRBV5-4	NA	TRBJ2-7	NA	TGTGCCAGCAGCCTACAGGGAAGGAGCTCCTACGAGCAGTACTTC	CASSLQGRSSYEQYF
TRBV11-2	NA	TRBJ1-2	NA	TGTGCCAGCAGCTTCCTCCCGAACGGCTATGGCTACACCTTC	CASSFLPNGYGYTF
TRBV14	TRBD2	TRBJ2-5	NA	TGTGCCAGCAGCCAAGTAGCTAGCGGGAGAGAGACCCAGTACTTC	CASSQVASGRETQYF
TRBV9	TRBD1	TRBJ2-7	NA	TGTGCCAGCAGTGGACAGGGGGGAGGACCCTACGAGCAGTACTTC	CASSGQGGGPYEQYF
TRBV2	TRBD1	TRBJ1-2	once	TGTGCCAGCAGGGCCGGGCAGGGGGCAGGTGGCTACACCTTC	CASRAGQGAGGYTF
TRBV2	NA	TRBJ2-1	NA	TGTGCCAGCACGAATAGGGGGGGGTACAATGAGCAGTTCTTC	CASTNRGGYNEQFF
TRBV19	NA	TRBJ2-6	NA	TGTGCCAGTAGTACCCAGGGAATCTTCTCTGGGGCCAACGTCCTGACTTTC	CASSTQGIFSGANVLTF
TRBV7-2	TRBD1	TRBJ1-2	NA	TGTGCCAGCAGCACTAGGACAGGGTGGGAATATGGCTACACCTTC	CASSTRTGWEYGYTF
TRBV4-3	TRBD2	TRBJ2-1	NA	TGCGCCAGCGGACGGACTAGCGGGAACAATGAGCAGTTCTTC	CASGRTSGNNEQFF
TRBV20-1	TRBD2	TRBJ2-3	NA	TGCAGTGCTAGTCCCCCGGGCCAACTAGCGGCAGATACGCAGTATTTT	CSASPPGQLAADTQYF
TRBV5-8	TRBD2	TRBJ2-3	NA	TGTGCCAGCAGCTTGGACACGGGGGGGTACACAGATACGCAGTATTTT	CASSLDTGGYTDTQYF
TRBV3-1/TRBV3-2	NA	TRBJ2-1	NA	TGTGCCAGCAGCGGTAGGCGGTACAATGAGCAGTTCTTC	CASSGRRYNEQFF
TRBV3-1/TRBV3-2	TRBD2	TRBJ2-7	NA	TGTGCCAGCAGCCTGCTAGCGGGAGAAGGCGAGCAGTACTTC	CASSLLAGEGEQYF
TRBV30	NA	TRBJ2-2	NA	TGTGCCTGGAGTAAGAACACCGCGAACACCGGGGAGCTGTTTTTT	CAWSKNTANTGELFF
TRBV19	NA	TRBJ2-5	NA	TGTGCCAGTAGTATCCACGGGGGGCTCCAAGAGACCCAGTACTTC	CASSIHGGLQETQYF
TRBV18	TRBD2	TRBJ2-1	NA	TGTGCCAGCTCCCCCGGGACTAGCGGGAGGAATGAGCAGTTCTTC	CASSPGTSGRNEQFF
TRBV2	TRBD1	TRBJ1-6	NA	TGTGCCAGCAAATGGACAGGGACGCAATCACCCCTCCACTTT	CASKWTGTQSPLHF
TRBV18	NA	TRBJ1-4	NA	TGTGCCAGCTCTTTCTACAGTCCTTCAACTAATGAAAAACTGTTTTTT	CASSFYSPSTNEKLFF